The 31 T cell receptor beta chains below were found in one sample sequenced in a study of naive and memory T cell subsets. Two oligonucleotides, mixed equimolar, formed the beta constant-region primer covering TRBC1 and TRBC2. Nested alpha and beta constant-region primers with the SP2 primer drove four PCR rounds on ligated cDNA. MiXCR, applied by TCRdb to the UMI-ligation and nested PCR reads, yields one record per CDR3 protein. The sample shows tens of thousands of distinct CDR3 sequences, around 20% of them seen only once. What was sequenced was effector memory CD4+ T cells from blood. Sample subset: effector memory, CD45RA- CD27-. The source is a human donor in good health.

V usage is TRBV28 and J usage is TRBJ2-1, with 10 bases identical to TRBD1. Germline V gene data show CDR1 as MDHEN and CDR2 as SYDVKM. Losses at the gene ends were 0 bases for V and 5 bases for J; bases not matched to a gene: 1. The CDR3 loop spans 15 amino acids. CDR3 nucleotides: TGTGCCAGCAGTTTATGGGGACAGGGGCACAATGAGCAGTTCTTC. Its protein is CASSLWGQGHNEQFF.

The sample holds a few counts of this clonotype. The CDR3 loop reads CASSPGQAAYEQYF. DNA for the CDR3: TGTGCCAGCAGCCCGGGACAGGCCGCCTACGAGCAGTACTTC. The rearrangement joins TRBV9 to TRBJ2-7; TRBD1 aligns across 8 bases. V shed 4 bases, J shed 2 bases, and the junction held 5 bases outside the gene matches. Germline assignment: CDR1 SGDLS and CDR2 YYNGEE. This CDR3 spans 14 amino acids.

The count of this clonotype is one. The gene calls are TRBV28 and TRBJ2-1; D is possibly TRBD2 (5 bases). The V gene's germline CDR1 is MDHEN and CDR2 SYDVKM. V lost 5 bases and J lost 5, with 16 bases in between. The CDR3 is 15 residues long. The CDR3 DNA reads TGTGCCAGCAGTCCCCCGCCCGGGGTAAACAATGAGCAGTTCTTC. Translation gives CASSPPPGVNNEQFF.

There are a few counts of this clonotype. The V call is TRBV5-5, the J call TRBJ2-7; tentative D call: TRBD1 (6 bases). The CDR3 consists of 15 residues. Germline V gene lookup returns CDR1 SGHKS and CDR2 YYEKEE (reference sequence). V was clipped by 4 bases and J by 4 bases, with 18 bases between them. The CDR3 loop reads CASSPFTGSRYEQYF. CDR3 coding DNA: TGTGCCAGCAGCCCGTTTACAGGGTCGAGATACGAGCAGTACTTC.

This clonotype was seen more than once but under ten times. V is TRBV20-1 and J is TRBJ1-2, with D hard to call. V was cut by 0 bases and J by 4 bases, with 9 bases left in between. Germline CDR1 reads DFQATT; CDR2 reads SNEGSKA (reference sequence). This CDR3 is built from 13 residues. The CDR3 protein is CSARDSVGYGYTF. The CDR3 DNA follows: TGCAGTGCTAGAGACTCGGTCGGCTATGGCTACACCTTC.

This clonotype has only a few counts. The chain links TRBV23-1 to TRBJ2-1; TRBD2 matches at 15 bases. TRBV23-1 carries the ORF label, with uncertain function. The CDR3 spans 22 residues. After removal of 2 bases from V and 0 bases from J, the junction contained 14 bases not matched to a gene. For the CDR3, the DNA is TGCGCCAGCAGTCAACATCAATTTGAACCGGGACTAGCGGGGGGCTCCTACAATGAGCAGTTCTTC. It yields the protein CASSQHQFEPGLAGGSYNEQFF.

This clonotype was detected a few times. CDR3 loop: CASNPGRNQPQHF. DNA of the CDR3: TGTGCCAGTAATCCTGGTCGCAATCAGCCCCAGCATTTT. The chain recombines TRBV19 with TRBJ1-5; no firm D call. Germline assignment: CDR1 LNHDA and CDR2 SQIVND (reference sequence). The ends were cut back, 7 bases at V and 2 bases at J, with 9 bases in the middle. This CDR3 is 13 amino acids long.

This clonotype has more than one count but fewer than ten. This chain links TRBV25-1 with TRBJ2-7; either TRBD1 or TRBD2 may fit D (6 bases each). Germline CDR1 reads MGHDK; CDR2 reads SYGVNS. V was pared by 6 bases and J by 1 base, with 13 bases between. This CDR3 spans 14 amino acids. The CDR3: CASRVGGTSYEQYF. The CDR3 DNA reads TGTGCCAGCAGAGTAGGGGGGACATCCTACGAGCAGTACTTC.

This clonotype was seen repeatedly, ten times or more. Germline and junction disagree at one end, which may indicate a read error. This rearrangement joins TRBV20-1 to TRBJ1-5; perhaps TRBD1 as D (6 bases). Germline V gives CDR1 DFQATT, CDR2 SNEGSKA (reference sequence). The CDR3 extends over 14 amino acids. The CDR3 DNA reads TGCAGCGCTAGAGATCTAGGGGGGAGTCAGCCCCAGCATTTT. Its protein is CSARDLGGSQPQHF.

V and J are TRBV5-5 and TRBJ2-3, with a tentative D call TRBD2 (6 bases). V was shortened by 2 bases and J by 7 bases, with 14 bases between the two germline ends. This CDR3 is built from 14 residues. The germline CDR1 and CDR2 sequences are SGHKS and YYEKEE (reference sequence). The CDR3 DNA is TGTGCCAGCAGCTTCCCTGATCTAGCGAATACGCAGTATTTT. Residues: CASSFPDLANTQYF.

Only a few counts were recorded for this clonotype. The chain uses TRBV7-9 and TRBJ1-6, with unresolved D. This CDR3 comprises 12 residues. Germline assignment: CDR1 SEHNR and CDR2 FQNEAQ (reference sequence). Deletions cut 7 bases from V and 8 bases from J, with 9 bases between. CDR3 DNA sequence: TGTGCCAGCACCGTCGGGGATTCACCCCTCCACTTT. Translation gives CASTVGDSPLHF.

This clonotype was picked up one time. V usage is TRBV6-5 and J usage is TRBJ2-3; tentatively, D is TRBD1 or TRBD2 (5 bases each). Germline V gene data show CDR1 as MNHEY and CDR2 as SVGAGI. The CDR3 loop spans 14 amino acids. V lost 4 bases to trimming and J lost 1 base, with 9 bases between them. The CDR3 nucleotides are TGTGCCAGCAGTTTACGGGGACGCACAGATACGCAGTATTTT. Residues: CASSLRGRTDTQYF.

V is TRBV14 and J is TRBJ2-3; 7 bases agree with TRBD2. The junction had 4 bases not matched to a gene; V was cut back by 2 bases and J by 2 bases. Germline V CDR1 and CDR2: SGHDN, FVKESK. The CDR3 has 15 residues. The CDR3 loop reads CASSQRAGPTDTQYF. Written as DNA, the CDR3 is TGTGCCAGCAGCCAAAGAGCGGGGCCCACAGATACGCAGTATTTT. Based on the CDR3 plus reference TRBV14 and TRBJ2-3, the full variable domain is EAGVTQFPSHSVIEKGQTVTLRCDPISGHDNLYWYRRVMGKEIKFLLHFVKESKQDESGMPNNRFLAERTGGTYSTLKVQPAELEDSGVYFCASSQRAGPTDTQYFGPGTRLTVL.

The chain links TRBV28 to TRBJ2-7, with D unresolved. Germline CDR1 reads MDHEN; CDR2 reads SYDVKM. This CDR3 has 14 residues. Trimming took 2 bases from V and 4 from J, leaving 12 bases between them. The CDR3: CASSLPEPRYEQYF. The CDR3 nucleotides are TGTGCCAGCAGTTTACCCGAGCCTCGATACGAGCAGTACTTC.

The table lists this clonotype with many counts. The J gene is TRBJ2-3, the V gene TRBV20-1; D is undetermined. Germline V lookup: CDR1 DFQATT, CDR2 SNEGSKA (reference sequence). The ends were cut back, 3 bases at V and 2 bases at J, with 9 bases in the middle. The CDR3 contains 13 residues. The CDR3 DNA is TGCAGTGCTAGTCACTTATCCACAGATACGCAGTATTTT. It specifies CSASHLSTDTQYF.

The chain uses TRBV7-2 and TRBJ2-1; no definite D call. V shed 4 bases and J shed 0 bases, with 10 bases lying between them. The CDR3 is 15 amino acids. Per germline, CDR1 SGHTA and CDR2 FQGNSA. CDR3 bases: TGTGCCAGCAGCTCCCGGTTTAGCTCCTACAATGAGCAGTTCTTC. It yields the protein CASSSRFSSYNEQFF.

This clonotype has just a few counts. The chain uses TRBV20-1 and TRBJ1-5; 9 nucleotides agree with TRBD1. The CDR3 consists of 15 residues. Trimming removed 5 bases from V and 4 bases from J; junction bases left unmatched: 9. CDR1 is DFQATT, CDR2 SNEGSKA, per germline (reference sequence). The CDR3 spells CSAGKGQGMNQPQHF. CDR3 bases: TGCAGTGCTGGCAAGGGACAGGGTATGAATCAGCCCCAGCATTTT.

By sample share, this clonotype is medium-sized. The genes are TRBV5-1 and TRBJ1-1, with a weak D call TRBD1 (5 bases). Germline loops: CDR1 SGHRS, CDR2 YFSETQ. CDR3 length: 13 residues. V was clipped by 0 bases and J by 8 bases, with 11 bases between them. The CDR3 DNA reads as TGCGCCAGCAGCTTGGAGGCGTACAGGGAAGCTTTCTTT. This encodes CASSLEAYREAFF.

This clonotype was seen a single time. The chain employs TRBV5-1 and TRBJ2-4; 11 nucleotides line up with TRBD2. CDR1 and CDR2 from the germline V gene are SGHRS and YFSETQ. The V gene end was trimmed by 0 bases and the J gene end by 6 bases; junction bases not matched to a gene: 14. The CDR3 spans 19 residues. Here the CDR3 DNA reads TGCGCCAGCAGCTTGGTGGTAGCGGGAGGGCCGGAACCGGGAAACATTCAGTACTTC. Amino acid sequence: CASSLVVAGGPEPGNIQYF.

The chain is built from TRBV30 and TRBJ1-2; D unresolved. Germline V gene data show CDR1 as GTSNPN and CDR2 as SVGIG (reference sequence). The CDR3 runs to 13 residues. V gave up 3 bases and J gave up 4 bases, with 12 bases separating them. The DNA of the CDR3 is TGTGCCTGGAGGCGTGGGGTCCCCTATGGCTACACCTTC. This gives the protein CAWRRGVPYGYTF.

This clonotype occurred many times. The chain carries TRBV7-3 and TRBJ2-3; 7 nucleotides align to TRBD2. V shed 1 base, J shed 6 bases, and the junction held 10 bases outside the gene matches. The germline V gene encodes CDR1 SGHTA and CDR2 FQGTGA. This CDR3 is 16 amino acids long. CDR3 loop: CASSLMVLADRDTQYF. The DNA for the CDR3 is TGTGCCAGCAGCTTAATGGTCCTAGCGGATAGGGATACGCAGTATTTT. Full variable domain (missing parts from reference TRBV7-3 and TRBJ2-3): GAGVSQTPSNKVTEKGKYVELRCDPISGHTALYWYRQSLGQGPEFLIYFQGTGAADDSGLPNDRFFAVRPEGSVSTLKIQRTERGDSAVYLCASSLMVLADRDTQYFGPGTRLTVL.

Only a few counts were recorded for this clonotype. The chain combines TRBV28 with TRBJ2-7; tentative D call: TRBD2 (6 bases). The CDR3 has 16 amino acids. CDR1 is MDHEN, CDR2 SYDVKM, per germline. V was trimmed by 7 bases and J by 2 bases, leaving 21 bases between them. Here the CDR3 reads CASTSPTGGLTYEQYF. The CDR3 DNA reads as TGTGCCAGCACCTCACCTACCGGGGGACTCACCTACGAGCAGTACTTC.

This chain's CDR3 is CASSPDVKDGYTF. CDR3 bases: TGTGCCAGCAGCCCCGACGTGAAGGATGGCTACACCTTC. The V gene is TRBV5-6, the J gene TRBJ1-2; D is uncertain. This CDR3 has 13 amino acids. Per the germline V gene, CDR1 is SGHDT and CDR2 is YYEEEE. V was cut by 4 bases and J by 6 bases, with 13 bases left in between.

V and J are TRBV3-1 and TRBJ2-3; D possibly corresponds to TRBD2 (6 bases). The CDR3 is 15 amino acids. Germline CDR1 is LGHDT and CDR2 is YNNKEL (reference sequence). V was trimmed by 4 bases and J by 4 bases, leaving 15 bases between them. The CDR3 is CASSRLAIYPDTQYF. The CDR3 bases are TGTGCCAGCAGCCGGCTAGCGATCTATCCAGATACGCAGTATTTT.

This clonotype was seen once. V is TRBV14 and J is TRBJ2-1; 11 bases align to TRBD2. Germline V gene sequence: CDR1 SGHDN, CDR2 FVKESK. Unmatched junction bases numbered 4, after V lost 5 bases and J lost 10 bases. This CDR3 is built from 13 residues. CDR3: CASSSRLAGEQFF. CDR3 nucleotide sequence: TGTGCCAGCAGCTCACGACTAGCGGGAGAGCAGTTCTTC.

This clonotype was picked up many times. This chain connects TRBV27 to TRBJ1-1; D is ambiguous. Germline V lookup: CDR1 MNHEY, CDR2 SMNVEV (reference sequence). Trimming cost V 6 bases and J 4 bases, with 15 bases left between them. This CDR3 has 14 residues. The CDR3 DNA reads as TGTGCCAGCAGAGATGCGGGGTTTTTCACTGAAGCTTTCTTT. Protein sequence: CASRDAGFFTEAFF.

This clonotype was picked up many times. The chain employs TRBV7-9 and TRBJ1-1; D is undetermined. The CDR3 totals 15 residues. V lost 5 bases and J lost 0, with 13 bases in between. Germline V gene lookup returns CDR1 SEHNR and CDR2 FQNEAQ (reference sequence). The CDR3 DNA sequence: TGTGCCAGCAGCCCCTGGACGGAGTTGAACACTGAAGCTTTCTTT. As protein: CASSPWTELNTEAFF.

V gene TRBV5-1 combines with J gene TRBJ1-1; no definite D call. V was shortened by 1 base and J by 4 bases, with 11 bases between the two germline ends. From germline, CDR1 is SGHRS and CDR2 YFSETQ. The CDR3 runs 14 residues. The chain's CDR3 is CASSLHSGPTEAFF. The CDR3 coding sequence is TGCGCCAGCAGCTTGCATTCCGGGCCCACTGAAGCTTTCTTT.

In this sample, this clonotype turned up many times. The chain couples TRBV5-6 to TRBJ1-1; TRBD1 agrees at 11 bases. The CDR3 sequence is 16 residues long. Trimming at V came to 4 bases and at J to 9 bases, leaving 14 bases not matched to a gene. Germline-derived CDR1 and CDR2 are SGHDT and YYEEEE. The CDR3 is CASSLPSGTGGGKAFF. As DNA, the CDR3 is TGTGCCAGCAGCCTCCCCTCCGGGACAGGGGGAGGAAAAGCTTTCTTT.

The genes are TRBV5-1 and TRBJ2-3; 7 nucleotides line up with TRBD1. The CDR3 has 14 residues. With V trimmed by 0 bases and J by 5 bases, 3 bases remained unmatched. Germline values: CDR1 SGHRS, CDR2 YFSETQ. The CDR3 sequence: CASSLDTGEDTQYF. CDR3 DNA sequence: TGCGCCAGCAGCTTGGATACAGGGGAAGATACGCAGTATTTT.

For this clonotype: This may come from a read error, since a much larger clone is one base off. This chain uses TRBV4-1 with TRBJ2-7, with 10 bases identical to TRBD2. Per the germline V gene, CDR1 is MGHRA and CDR2 is YSYEKL. The CDR3 is 16 amino acids. The CDR3 region has the DNA TGCACCAGCAGCCAAGACCGGACTAGCGGACCCTACGAGCAGTACTTC. Translation: CTSSQDRTSGPYEQYF.